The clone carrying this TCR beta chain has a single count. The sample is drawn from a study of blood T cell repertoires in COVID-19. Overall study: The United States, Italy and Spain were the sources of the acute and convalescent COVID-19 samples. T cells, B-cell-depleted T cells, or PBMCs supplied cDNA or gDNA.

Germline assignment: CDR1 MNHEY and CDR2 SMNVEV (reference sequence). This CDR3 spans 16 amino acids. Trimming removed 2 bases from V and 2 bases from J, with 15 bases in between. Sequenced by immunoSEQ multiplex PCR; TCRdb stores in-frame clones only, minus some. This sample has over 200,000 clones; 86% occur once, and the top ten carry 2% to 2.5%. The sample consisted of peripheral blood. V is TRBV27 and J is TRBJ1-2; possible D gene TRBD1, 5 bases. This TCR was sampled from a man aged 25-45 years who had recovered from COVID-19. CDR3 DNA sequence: TGTGCCAGCAGTTTAAAGGGCCCCCGGGGGAACTATGGCTACACCTTC. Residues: CASSLKGPRGNYGYTF.